This T cell receptor (beta chain) stems from a study of blood T cell repertoires in COVID-19. TCRdb keeps only in-frame clones here, not all; method: immunoSEQ multiplex PCR. Of over 200,000 clones in the sample, about 83% are singletons; the top ten hold 4.5% to 7%. Sample: peripheral blood. The origin of this receptor is a man aged 80 or over with acute or convalescent COVID-19.

The CDR3 DNA reads as TGTGCCAGCAGTGAAAGGGCTAGCGGGAGCTACGAGCAGTACTTC. It yields the protein CASSERASGSYEQYF. V and J are TRBV2 and TRBJ2-7, with 10 bases identical to TRBD2. The V gene end was trimmed by 2 bases and the J gene end by 3 bases; junction bases not matched to a gene: 4. CDR1 SNHLY and CDR2 FYNNEI come from the germline V gene. CDR3 size: 15 residues.